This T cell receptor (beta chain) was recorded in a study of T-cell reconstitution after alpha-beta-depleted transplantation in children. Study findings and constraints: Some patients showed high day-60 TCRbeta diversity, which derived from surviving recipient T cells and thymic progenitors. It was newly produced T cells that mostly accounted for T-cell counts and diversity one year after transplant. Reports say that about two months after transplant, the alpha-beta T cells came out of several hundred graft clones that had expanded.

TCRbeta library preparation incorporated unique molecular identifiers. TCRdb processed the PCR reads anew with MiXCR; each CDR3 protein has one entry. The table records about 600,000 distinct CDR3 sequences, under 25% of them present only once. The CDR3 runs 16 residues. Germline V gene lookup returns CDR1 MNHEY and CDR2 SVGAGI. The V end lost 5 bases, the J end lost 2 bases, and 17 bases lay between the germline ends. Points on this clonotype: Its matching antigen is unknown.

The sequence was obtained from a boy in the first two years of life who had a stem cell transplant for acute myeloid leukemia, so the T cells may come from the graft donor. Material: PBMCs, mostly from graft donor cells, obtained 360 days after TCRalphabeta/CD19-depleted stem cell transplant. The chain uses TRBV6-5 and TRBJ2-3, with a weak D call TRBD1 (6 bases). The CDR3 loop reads CASSTLGQSLTDTQYF. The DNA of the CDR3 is TGTGCCAGCAGTACTCTCGGACAGTCCCTCACAGATACGCAGTATTTT.